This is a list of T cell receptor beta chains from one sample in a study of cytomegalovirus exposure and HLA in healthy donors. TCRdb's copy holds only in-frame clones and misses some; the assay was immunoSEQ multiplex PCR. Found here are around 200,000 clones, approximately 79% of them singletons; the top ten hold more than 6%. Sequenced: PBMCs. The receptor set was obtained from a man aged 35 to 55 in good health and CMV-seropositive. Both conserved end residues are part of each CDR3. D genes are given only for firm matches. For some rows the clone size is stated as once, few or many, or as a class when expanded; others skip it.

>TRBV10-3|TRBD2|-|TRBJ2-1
TGTGCCATCAGTGAGGGACTAGCGGGGTTTGAGCAGTTCTTC
CAISEGLAGFEQFF
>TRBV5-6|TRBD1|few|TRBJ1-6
TGTGCCAGCAGCTTCCGGGACAGAACCAATTCACCCCTCCACTTT
CASSFRDRTNSPLHF
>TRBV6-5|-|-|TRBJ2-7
TGTGCCAGGGGCCCCGCAAAGCAGTACTTC
CARGPAKQYF
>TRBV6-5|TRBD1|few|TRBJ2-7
TGTGCCAGCAGTTACGGGACAGGAACCTACGAGCAGTACTTC
CASSYGTGTYEQYF
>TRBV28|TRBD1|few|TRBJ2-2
TGTGCCAGCACTCTTCCGGGACAGGCGAACACCGGGGAGCTGTTTTTT
CASTLPGQANTGELFF
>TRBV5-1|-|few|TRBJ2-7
TGCGCCAGCAGCTTGGGCCAGTTGAGCGGGCCTTACGAGCAGTACTTC
CASSLGQLSGPYEQYF
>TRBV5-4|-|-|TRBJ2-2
TGTGCCAGCAGCTTGATAGGGGCAAGCACCGGGGAGCTGTTTTTT
CASSLIGASTGELFF
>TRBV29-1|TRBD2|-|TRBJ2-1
TGCAGCGTTGTTGGTGTGACTAGCGGTGGGAATGAGCAGTTCTTC
CSVVGVTSGGNEQFF
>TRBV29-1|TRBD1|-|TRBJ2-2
TGCAGCCTACCGGGACAGTCCACCGGGGAGCTGTTTTTT
CSLPGQSTGELFF
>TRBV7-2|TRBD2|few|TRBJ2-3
TGTGCCAGCAGCTTAGTGGGTAGCGGGGGGGGTGCAGATACGCAGTATTTT
CASSLVGSGGGADTQYF
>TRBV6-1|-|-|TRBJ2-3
TGTGCCAGCACATTAGGGGGCACAGATACGCAGTATTTT
CASTLGGTDTQYF
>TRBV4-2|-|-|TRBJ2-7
TGTGCCAGCAGCCAAGATCAACTAGTCTCCTACGAGCAGTACTTC
CASSQDQLVSYEQYF
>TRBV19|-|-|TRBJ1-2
TGTGCCAGTAGTATAGGTAAACAGTCCTCTGGCTACACCTTC
CASSIGKQSSGYTF
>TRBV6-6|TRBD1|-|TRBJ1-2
TGTGCCAGCACTCCGGGACAGGGGGTCCGTGGCTACACCTTC
CASTPGQGVRGYTF
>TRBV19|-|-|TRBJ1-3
TGTGCCAGTAGTCAAAGGACATTATCTGGAAACACCATATATTTT
CASSQRTLSGNTIYF
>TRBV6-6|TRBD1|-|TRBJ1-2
TGTGCCAGCAGCCGTACCGGGACAGGGGATGGCTACACCTTC
CASSRTGTGDGYTF
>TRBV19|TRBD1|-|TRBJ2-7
TGTGCCAGTCGTATCCAGGGGGTAAGCGAGCAGTACTTC
CASRIQGVSEQYF
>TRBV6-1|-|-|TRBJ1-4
TGTGCCAGTCAGGTGGAGGCCATTAATGAAAAACTGTTTTTT
CASQVEAINEKLFF
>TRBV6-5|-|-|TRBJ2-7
TGTGCCAGCAGTTACTCGATAGGCGGGTCGGTAGAGCAGTACTTC
CASSYSIGGSVEQYF
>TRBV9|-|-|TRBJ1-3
TGTGCCAGCAGCGTAGGCGCAGGGGAAAACACCATATATTTT
CASSVGAGENTIYF
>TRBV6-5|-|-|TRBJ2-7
TGTGCCAGCAGTAATCCCCCGGGCGAGCAGTACTTC
CASSNPPGEQYF
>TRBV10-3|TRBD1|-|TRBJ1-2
TGTGCCATCAGCGGGACAGAGACCTATGGCTACACCTTC
CAISGTETYGYTF